Below are 17 T cell receptor beta chains sequenced from a single sample in a study of T cell repertoires in cytomegalovirus infection. TCRdb analysed the reads with MiXCR anew, one entry per CDR3 protein. The sample lists 650,000 to 900,000 distinct CDR3 sequences; roughly 29% were seen once. No cognate antigen is known for these TCRs. Specimen: cultured CD8+ T cells from PBMCs, collected from culture after CMV antigen stimulation. The receptors here all came from a human donor in good health (CMV status not recorded). Some clones in this sample may be carry-over from other donors' samples.

The J gene is TRBJ2-7, the V gene TRBV4-1; D possibly corresponds to TRBD1 (6 bases). Germline V gene data show CDR1 as MGHRA and CDR2 as YSYEKL. V lost 1 base to trimming and J lost 0 bases, with 10 bases between them. The CDR3 covers 15 residues. The CDR3 DNA reads TGCGCCAGCAGCCAAGGCCGGGACAACTCCTACGAGCAGTACTTC. It is translated as CASSQGRDNSYEQYF.

This clonotype was seen many times. This chain joins TRBV25-1 and TRBJ1-3, with D possibly matching TRBD1 (5 bases). The germline gives CDR1 MGHDK, CDR2 SYGVNS. This CDR3 comprises 19 residues. With 0 bases removed from V and 1 base from J, the gap between germline ends came to 19 bases. In DNA form, the CDR3 reads TGTGCCAGCAGTGAATATAATAATCCGGGTCAGGGATCTGGAAACACCATATATTTT. It translates to CASSEYNNPGQGSGNTIYF.

The V call is TRBV27, the J call TRBJ1-1, with D tentatively TRBD1 (5 bases). The CDR3 totals 15 residues. Trimming stripped 7 bases from V and 0 bases from J, with 15 bases between. Germline V lookup: CDR1 MNHEY, CDR2 SMNVEV (reference sequence). CDR3 nucleotide sequence: TGTGCCAGCAACGGGGGATTCGATATGAACACTGAAGCTTTCTTT. Amino acid sequence: CASNGGFDMNTEAFF.

This clonotype has only a few counts. The gene calls are TRBV12-3 or TRBV12-4 and TRBJ2-2; 14 nucleotides match TRBD2. The J segment lost 4 bases and the V segment lost 6 bases, leaving 4 bases of the junction unmatched. The CDR3 totals 16 residues. For the CDR3, the DNA is TGTGCCAGCAGCCGACTAGCGGGGGGGCCCACCGGGGAGCTGTTTTTT. Its translation: CASSRLAGGPTGELFF.

The rearrangement joins TRBV6-6 to TRBJ2-7; possible D gene TRBD2, 6 bases. Germline CDR1 and CDR2: MNHNY and SVGAGI (reference sequence). CDR3 length: 15 amino acids. The V end lost 0 bases, the J end lost 10 bases, and 19 bases lay between the germline ends. CDR3 region: CASSYSVPSDTHQYV. The CDR3 DNA sequence: TGTGCCAGCAGTTACTCAGTTCCTAGCGACACCCACCAGTACGTC.

The CDR3: CASSGPQTGFTGELFF. The DNA for the CDR3 is TGTGCCAGCAGTGGACCCCAAACAGGGTTCACCGGGGAGCTGTTTTTT. V and J are TRBV6-6 and TRBJ2-2; D might be TRBD1 (6 bases). Trimming shortened V by 5 bases and J by 4 bases, and 17 bases separated the two germline ends. The CDR3 loop spans 16 amino acids. Germline-derived CDR1 and CDR2 are MNHNY and SVGAGI (reference sequence).

This clonotype was seen repeatedly, ten times or more. This sequence joins TRBV7-2 and TRBJ1-1, with unresolved D. Germline V CDR1 and CDR2: SGHTA, FQGNSA. CDR3 length: 16 amino acids. V lost 5 bases and J lost 0, with 16 bases in between. CDR3 residues: CASSLRWGRMNTEAFF. The CDR3 DNA follows: TGTGCCAGCAGCCTTAGATGGGGTAGGATGAACACTGAAGCTTTCTTT.

This clonotype was detected a few times. The chain has TRBV18 and TRBJ2-5; D may be TRBD1 (6 bases). Germline-derived CDR1 and CDR2 are KGHSH and LQKENI. This CDR3 has 17 residues. Trimming removed 4 bases from V and 5 bases from J, with 23 bases in between. The CDR3 DNA follows: TGTGCCAGCTCACTTTATCCGGGACACCGCATGGAGGAGACCCAGTACTTC. Translating gives CASSLYPGHRMEETQYF.

The chain links TRBV20-1 to TRBJ2-5; 9 bases match TRBD1. The J segment lost 5 bases and the V segment lost 3 bases, leaving 10 bases of the junction unmatched. Germline V gene lookup returns CDR1 DFQATT and CDR2 SNEGSKA (reference sequence). The CDR3 runs 15 residues. The chain's CDR3 is CSASYYTGGLETQYF. The CDR3 bases are TGCAGTGCTAGCTATTACACAGGGGGCCTGGAGACCCAGTACTTC.

V is TRBV15 and J is TRBJ2-2; maybe TRBD1 (5 bases). The CDR3 consists of 16 residues. CDR1 and CDR2 from the germline V gene are LNHNV and YYDKDF (reference sequence). V dropped 0 bases and J dropped 3 bases, with 11 bases sitting between them. CDR3 region: CATSRDDVGDTGELFF. As DNA, the CDR3 is TGTGCCACCAGCAGAGATGACGTAGGGGACACCGGGGAGCTGTTTTTT.

The J gene is TRBJ1-2, the V gene TRBV6-6; D is unresolved. V dropped 6 bases and J dropped 0 bases, with 17 bases sitting between them. The CDR3 length is 16 residues. Germline V CDR1 and CDR2: MNHNY, SVGAGI (reference sequence). The CDR3 region is CASSPGSGTPNYGYTF. CDR3 in DNA: TGTGCCAGCAGCCCAGGATCAGGAACCCCTAACTATGGCTACACCTTC.

As to this clonotype: Here the CDR3 omits its conserved ending phenylalanine or tryptophan, so a read error is the likely source. The V and J genes are TRBV7-6 and TRBJ2-5; the D is unclear. CDR3 length equals 14 residues. Germline V gives CDR1 SGHVS, CDR2 FNYEAQ. V lost 3 bases, J lost 0 bases, and 8 bases lay in between. In DNA, the CDR3 is TGTGCCAGCAGCTTGAACCGCCACCAAGAGACCCAGTACTCC. This encodes CASSLNRHQETQYS.

V is TRBV7-4 and J is TRBJ1-4; 7 bases are a match to TRBD1. Germline CDR1 and CDR2: SGHVT and SQSDAQ. Trimming cost V 5 bases and J 1 base; bases outside gene matches: 4. The CDR3 sequence is 15 residues long. CDR3 bases: TGTGCCAGCAGCCCACCAGGGGGAACTAATGAAAAACTGTTTTTT. It is translated as CASSPPGGTNEKLFF.

The genes are TRBV7-9 and TRBJ2-5; D not resolved. The CDR3 runs to 12 residues. Per germline, CDR1 SEHNR and CDR2 FQNEAQ (reference sequence). The germline V and J ends were trimmed by 5 bases and 2 bases, with 6 bases remaining between them. The CDR3 DNA reads TGTGCCAGCAGCAGGCAGCAAGAGACCCAGTACTTC. Protein: CASSRQQETQYF. The full variable domain, rest sourced from reference TRBV7-9 and TRBJ2-5, is DTGVSQNPRHKITKRGQNVTFRCDPISEHNRLYWYRQTLGQGPEFLTYFQNEAQLEKSRLLSDRFSAERPKGSFSTLEIQRTEQGDSAMYLCASSRQQETQYFGPGTRLLVL.

This clonotype was detected ten times or more. The chain couples TRBV6-2 or TRBV6-3 to TRBJ2-3; no clear D. The CDR3 loop spans 13 amino acids. The germline V and J ends were trimmed by 2 bases and 5 bases, with 8 bases remaining between them. Germline CDR1 reads MNHEY; CDR2 reads SVGEGT. The CDR3 spells CASSYQSEDTQYF. In nucleotides, the CDR3 is TGTGCCAGCAGTTACCAATCGGAAGATACGCAGTATTTT.

The chain couples TRBV12-3 or TRBV12-4 to TRBJ2-5, with 8 bases identical to TRBD2. The CDR3 is made up of 13 amino acids. V was clipped by 8 bases and J by 5 bases; unmatched bases: 7. The CDR3 spells CASAGGAWETQYF. The CDR3 nucleotides are TGTGCCAGCGCCGGGGGGGCTTGGGAGACCCAGTACTTC.

In this sample, this clonotype turned up many times. V is TRBV6-6 and J is TRBJ2-3, with 8 bases matching TRBD1. The CDR3 spans 15 residues. Unmatched junction bases numbered 6, after V lost 7 bases and J lost 0 bases. The germline V gene has CDR1 MNHNY and CDR2 SVGAGI (reference sequence). CDR3 region: CASILRTGSTDTQYF. In nucleotides, the CDR3 is TGTGCCAGCATTTTACGGACAGGGAGCACAGATACGCAGTATTTT.